The rows below give T cell receptor beta chains drawn from one sample of a study of T cell responses to AZD1222 COVID-19 vaccine. Clones were sequenced by immunoSEQ multiplex PCR, and TCRdb holds only the in-frame ones, with some missing. Of about 120,000 clones detected, roughly 90% appear once; the ten largest clones hold over 3%. The specimen comprised peripheral blood, sampled on day 0 of AZD1222 vaccination. The receptor set was obtained from an adult in good health. Each CDR3 is given with its conserved first and last residue. Each record gives: D gene, clone size, V gene, J gene, CDR3 protein, CDR3 DNA. D genes are given only for firm matches. Clone size appears in some rows only: once, few, many, or a class for an expanded clone.

-	-	TRBV6-5	TRBJ2-7	CASIVTGYEQYF	TGTGCCAGCATCGTCACAGGTTACGAGCAGTACTTC
TRBD1	few	TRBV7-9	TRBJ1-2	CASSSGGSGYTF	TGTGCCAGCAGCTCAGGGGGGTCTGGCTACACCTTC
-	-	TRBV27	TRBJ2-3	CASRSWTTLTYTDTQYF	TGTGCCAGCAGAAGCTGGACTACCTTAACTTACACAGATACGCAGTATTTT
TRBD1	-	TRBV7-3	TRBJ2-5	CASSSTGALWETQYF	TGTGCCAGCAGCTCGACAGGGGCCCTCTGGGAGACCCAGTACTTC
-	-	TRBV4-2	TRBJ2-2	CASSQEPHLANTGELFF	TGTGCCAGCAGCCAGGAACCCCATCTAGCGAACACCGGGGAGCTGTTTTTT
TRBD1	-	TRBV5-8	TRBJ2-6	CASSTGTGGDSGANVLTF	TGTGCCAGCAGCACAGGGACAGGGGGTGACTCTGGGGCCAACGTCCTGACTTTC
-	once	TRBV5-6	TRBJ2-1	CASSKTWDINGNEQFF	TGTGCCAGCAGCAAGACGTGGGACATAAACGGGAATGAGCAGTTCTTC
-	-	TRBV6-1	TRBJ1-2	CASSEAGRGPYGYTF	TGTGCCAGCAGTGAAGCGGGCAGGGGTCCCTATGGCTACACCTTC
-	-	TRBV19	TRBJ2-2	CASSIPGNTGELFF	TGTGCCAGTAGTATTCCAGGGAACACCGGGGAGCTGTTTTTT
-	once	TRBV10-2	TRBJ2-3	CASSDSTDTQYF	TGCGCCAGCAGCGACAGCACAGATACGCAGTATTTT
-	-	TRBV11-1	TRBJ1-2	CASSFGQGFPTF	TGTGCCAGCAGCTTCGGGCAGGGGTTCCCAACCTTC
-	few	TRBV5-6	TRBJ2-5	CASSRIQETQYF	TGTGCCAGCAGCCGTATCCAAGAGACCCAGTACTTC
-	once	TRBV7-3	TRBJ1-1	CASSLQGGTEAFF	TGTGCCAGCAGTCTGCAGGGAGGCACTGAAGCTTTCTTT
TRBD1	-	TRBV24-1	TRBJ1-1	CATCDNKPRQGVGAGLNMNTEAFF	TGTGCCACCTGTGATAACAAGCCTCGACAGGGGGTGGGGGCTGGGCTCAACATGAACACTGAAGCTTTCTTT
-	once	TRBV9	TRBJ1-2	CASSVVGYGYTF	TGTGCCAGCAGCGTAGTTGGGTATGGCTACACCTTC
TRBD2	-	TRBV6-4	TRBJ2-1	CASSEIAGGNNEQFF	TGTGCCAGCAGCGAGATAGCGGGGGGAAACAATGAGCAGTTCTTC
TRBD2	-	TRBV19	TRBJ2-3	CASSIDAGETDTQYF	TGTGCCAGTAGTATAGACGCGGGGGAAACAGATACGCAGTATTTT
-	-	TRBV27	TRBJ1-2	CASSFGGGGYTF	TGTGCCAGCAGTTTCGGGGGAGGCGGCTACACCTTC
-	-	TRBV5-4	TRBJ2-5	CASSPGPTGETQYF	TGTGCCAGCAGCCCCGGACCCACCGGAGAGACCCAGTACTTC
-	-	TRBV19	TRBJ1-2	CASSPRHYGYTF	TGTGCCAGTAGTCCAAGACACTATGGCTACACCTTC
TRBD1	many	TRBV6-1	TRBJ2-7	CASSFPGTGGYEQYF	TGTGCCAGCAGTTTCCCCGGGACAGGGGGCTACGAGCAGTACTTC
-	-	TRBV7-8	TRBJ1-3	CASSEGGSGNTIYF	TGTGCCAGCAGCGAGGGGGGGAGTGGAAACACCATATATTTT
TRBD2	-	TRBV11-2	TRBJ2-1	CASSPLAGGSYNEQFF	TGTGCCAGCAGCCCCTTAGCGGGGGGTTCCTACAATGAGCAGTTCTTC
TRBD1	-	TRBV7-2	TRBJ1-2	CASSLAQGAYNYGYTF	TGTGCCAGCAGCTTAGCGCAGGGGGCCTATAACTATGGCTACACCTTC
-	-	TRBV11-1	TRBJ1-4	CASSRQYNEKLFF	TGTGCCAGCAGTCGACAGTATAATGAAAAACTGTTTTTT
-	few	TRBV4-3	TRBJ1-6	CASSQDIEGVRSPLHF	TGCGCCAGCAGCCAAGATATTGAGGGAGTTAGATCACCCCTCCACTTT
-	-	TRBV7-3	TRBJ2-1	CASSFGERGEQFF	TGTGCCAGCAGCTTTGGGGAACGAGGCGAGCAGTTCTTC
-	-	TRBV5-1	TRBJ1-2	CASSLEGTNYGYTF	TGCGCCAGCAGCTTGGAAGGGACTAACTATGGCTACACCTTC
-	-	TRBV5-1	TRBJ1-1	CASSLTLGAGNTEAFF	TGCGCCAGCAGCTTGACATTGGGGGCAGGCAACACTGAAGCTTTCTTT
-	-	TRBV7-9	TRBJ1-2	CASSPLGGVAYGYTF	TGTGCCAGCAGCCCCTTGGGGGGAGTCGCCTATGGCTACACCTTC
TRBD1	-	TRBV29-1	TRBJ1-1	CSVQRTGDTEAFF	TGCAGCGTCCAAAGAACAGGGGACACTGAAGCTTTCTTT
-	-	TRBV7-8	TRBJ2-6	CASSPWDNALTLGANVLTF	TGTGCCAGCAGCCCTTGGGACAATGCACTTACTCTGGGGGCCAACGTCCTGACTTTC
-	-	TRBV11-2	TRBJ1-3	CASSSPGRLSGNTIYF	TGTGCCAGCAGTTCTCCGGGACGCCTCTCTGGAAACACCATATATTTT
-	-	TRBV14	TRBJ1-6	CASSQDRDGGPLHF	TGTGCCAGCAGCCAAGATCGAGATGGGGGACCCCTCCACTTT
TRBD1	-	TRBV24-1	TRBJ1-2	CATSDSRGHNGYTF	TGTGCCACCAGTGATTCCAGGGGGCATAATGGCTACACCTTC
TRBD1	-	TRBV14	TRBJ1-1	CASSQDRLGAGGLTEAFF	TGTGCCAGCAGCCAAGATAGGTTAGGGGCAGGGGGACTTACTGAAGCTTTCTTT
TRBD2	-	TRBV10-1	TRBJ2-1	CASSGERGADNEQFF	TGCGCCAGCAGTGGTGAGCGGGGGGCGGACAATGAGCAGTTCTTC
TRBD1	-	TRBV4-1	TRBJ1-2	CASSQDRTGIYGYTF	TGCGCCAGCAGCCAAGATAGGACAGGCATTTACGGCTACACCTTC
-	-	TRBV3-1/TRBV3-2	TRBJ2-7	CASSQDQLEQYF	TGTGCCAGCAGCCAAGATCAACTCGAGCAGTACTTC
TRBD1	-	TRBV6-5	TRBJ1-5	CASSDRGPQPQHF	TGTGCCAGCAGCGACAGGGGGCCTCAGCCCCAGCATTTT
-	-	TRBV12-5	TRBJ2-7	CASGLARTDGYEQYF	TGTGCTAGTGGTTTGGCGCGAACAGATGGTTACGAGCAGTACTTC
TRBD1	-	TRBV19	TRBJ1-2	CASRDRGNYGYTF	TGTGCCAGTCGGGACAGAGGAAACTATGGCTACACCTTC
-	-	TRBV12-3/TRBV12-4	TRBJ1-2	CASSRQIYGYTF	TGTGCCAGCAGTCGACAGATCTATGGCTACACCTTC
TRBD1	-	TRBV27	TRBJ2-3	CASSPRTGNTDTQYF	TGTGCCAGCAGTCCCCGGACAGGCAACACAGATACGCAGTATTTT
-	few	TRBV5-6	TRBJ1-2	CASSLGGSSANYGYTF	TGTGCCAGCAGCTTAGGCGGGTCCTCGGCTAACTATGGCTACACCTTC
-	-	TRBV6-2/TRBV6-3	TRBJ1-5	CASSAGGRGGGQPQHF	TGTGCCAGCAGCGCTGGGGGGAGGGGAGGTGGTCAGCCCCAGCATTTT
TRBD1	few	TRBV24-1	TRBJ2-7	CATSDLGENRGCGEQYF	TGTGCCACCAGTGATTTGGGGGAGAACAGGGGTTGCGGCGAGCAGTACTTC
-	-	TRBV19	TRBJ1-5	CASTSIQKINQPQHF	TGTGCCAGTACCTCGATCCAGAAGATTAATCAGCCCCAGCATTTT
-	-	TRBV11-1	TRBJ2-1	CASSLAPGEWQDKKQFF	TGTGCCAGCAGCTTAGCGCCAGGGGAATGGCAAGATAAAAAGCAGTTCTTC